This is a list of T cell receptor beta chains from one sample in a study of T cell responses to AZD1222 COVID-19 vaccine. Profiled with immunoSEQ multiplex PCR; TCRdb holds only in-frame clones, not every one. The sample lists over 100,000 clones, around nine tenths occurring once. The source was peripheral blood, collected 28 days after the second dose of the MenACWY control vaccine. The receptors here all came from an adult who received the MenACWY meningococcal vaccine as a control. Each CDR3 is given with its conserved first and last residue. Each record gives: V gene, clone size, J gene, D gene, CDR3 DNA, CDR3 protein. The D gene is left open where the match is weak. Part of the rows lack a size; the others show once, few, many or a class for expanded clones.

TRBV27	NA	TRBJ2-3	TRBD2	TGTGCCAGCAGACTAGCGGGGGATGATACGCAGTATTTT	CASRLAGDDTQYF
TRBV29-1	few	TRBJ2-5	TRBD2	TGCAGCCGAAACCCTTCGGGAGGGGAGACCCAGTACTTC	CSRNPSGGETQYF
TRBV28	NA	TRBJ1-1	TRBD1	TGTGCCAGCAGTTCCTGGACAGGGGGAAGGGTGAGGGGTAGAGGGGTTGGCACTGAAGCTTTCTTT	CASSSWTGGRVRGRGVGTEAFF
TRBV5-4	NA	TRBJ2-3	TRBD1	TGTGCCAGCAGCTCTAAAAAGGGACAGTACACAGATACGCAGTATTTT	CASSSKKGQYTDTQYF
TRBV9	NA	TRBJ1-3	NA	TGTGCCAGCAGCCCGGACATAGGGTATTCTGGAAACACCATATATTTT	CASSPDIGYSGNTIYF
TRBV7-9	NA	TRBJ2-3	NA	TGTGCCAGCAGCTTAAATTCGGGCAGCACAGATACGCAGTATTTT	CASSLNSGSTDTQYF
TRBV12-3/TRBV12-4	NA	TRBJ1-2	NA	TGTGCCAGCAGTTTAGGCGCGGGGGGAGGCTACACCTTC	CASSLGAGGGYTF
TRBV28	NA	TRBJ1-2	TRBD1	TGTGCCAGCAGTTTACCTGGGACAGCTAACTATGGCTACACCTTC	CASSLPGTANYGYTF
TRBV6-5	NA	TRBJ1-4	NA	TGTGCCAGCAGTTCACAGAGCAGTAATGAAAAACTGTTTTTT	CASSSQSSNEKLFF
TRBV3-1/TRBV3-2	NA	TRBJ2-2	NA	TGTGCCGCAGCGCCCAAAAAGGGAAACACCGGGGAGCTGTTTTTT	CAAAPKKGNTGELFF
TRBV4-3	NA	TRBJ2-1	TRBD2	TGCGCCAGCAGCCAAGATTTCGGCGGGGGCTACAATGAGCAGTTCTTC	CASSQDFGGGYNEQFF
TRBV9	NA	TRBJ2-7	TRBD2	TGTGCCAGCAGCGTAGGAGGGAGCGGGGAGAGACCCTACGAGCAGTACTTC	CASSVGGSGERPYEQYF
TRBV4-2	NA	TRBJ1-1	NA	TGTGCCAGCAGCCAAGATGGGGGAGGGAGGGACACTGAAGCTTTCTTT	CASSQDGGGRDTEAFF
TRBV3-1/TRBV3-2	few	TRBJ1-4	NA	TGTGCCAGCAGCCAAGGAGGAAAACTGTTTTTT	CASSQGGKLFF
TRBV29-1	many	TRBJ1-3	TRBD1	TGCAGCGTTGAAGACGGGACAGGGATAAACACCATATATTTT	CSVEDGTGINTIYF
TRBV2	NA	TRBJ2-7	TRBD1	TGTGCCAGCAGTGAAGATTGGACAGGCATAGCCTACGAGCAGTACTTC	CASSEDWTGIAYEQYF
TRBV29-1	NA	TRBJ2-3	TRBD2	TGCAGCGTAAGCGGGGCCTACACAGATACGCAGTATTTT	CSVSGAYTDTQYF
TRBV19	NA	TRBJ2-7	NA	TGTGCCAGTAGTACACCCAGCACTGGTTCAGGCGAGCAGTACTTC	CASSTPSTGSGEQYF
TRBV4-1	NA	TRBJ2-7	TRBD1	TGCGCCAGCAGCCAAACAGGACAGGGGGCTATCGAGCAGTACTTC	CASSQTGQGAIEQYF
TRBV9	NA	TRBJ2-5	TRBD2	TGTGCCAGCAGCGTCTCGGTACTAGCGGGGCAGGGGGGGCAAGAGACCCAGTACTTC	CASSVSVLAGQGGQETQYF
TRBV6-5	NA	TRBJ2-1	NA	TGTGCCAGCAGTTACTCGGTGGGTGAGCAGTTCTTC	CASSYSVGEQFF
TRBV7-2	NA	TRBJ1-2	TRBD1	TGTGCCAGCAGCTATAGGCGCACCCAGGGGGCAGCGGGCTACACCTTC	CASSYRRTQGAAGYTF
TRBV19	NA	TRBJ1-5	NA	TGTGCCAGTAGTATGGGGGGGAGGTCTCAGCCCCAGCATTTT	CASSMGGRSQPQHF
TRBV6-6	NA	TRBJ2-2	NA	TGTGCCAGCCAAGGGGACGGGGAGCTGTTTTTT	CASQGDGELFF
TRBV10-2	NA	TRBJ1-4	TRBD1	TGCGCCAGCAGCGCCCTCCCAGGGGGCATTGAAAAACTGTTTTTT	CASSALPGGIEKLFF
TRBV28	NA	TRBJ1-1	NA	TGTGCCAGCAGATTACTGAACACTGAAGCTTTCTTT	CASRLLNTEAFF
TRBV27	NA	TRBJ2-7	NA	TGTGCCAGCAGTTTATCGTTCGGGAACGAGCAGTACTTC	CASSLSFGNEQYF
TRBV10-3	NA	TRBJ2-5	TRBD1	TGTGCCATCAGAGACAGGGGAGAGACCCAGTACTTC	CAIRDRGETQYF
TRBV28	NA	TRBJ2-7	TRBD1	TGTGCCAGCCAGGGGGCGAGCTCCTACGAGCAGTACTTC	CASQGASSYEQYF
TRBV28	NA	TRBJ1-2	NA	TGTGCCAGCAGTTTCGTGGACACCCTCTATGGCTACACCTTC	CASSFVDTLYGYTF
TRBV28	NA	TRBJ2-1	TRBD2	TGTGCCAGCAGTTTAGGCGGGGGGGGTGTGTCCCCACCCTACAATGAGCAGTTCTTC	CASSLGGGGVSPPYNEQFF
TRBV27	NA	TRBJ1-6	NA	TGTGCCAGCAGTTCTAGGGTAACCTATAATTCACCCCTCCACTTT	CASSSRVTYNSPLHF
TRBV5-1	NA	TRBJ2-2	TRBD1	TGCGCCAGCAGCTTCAGGACAGGGGGATCAACCGGGGAGCTGTTTTTT	CASSFRTGGSTGELFF
TRBV2	NA	TRBJ1-5	NA	TGTGCCAGCAAGCGGGAATTGTCGAGCAATCAGCCCCAGCATTTT	CASKRELSSNQPQHF
TRBV10-3	NA	TRBJ2-6	TRBD1	TGTGCCATCGAAAACAGGGGATCTAGCTCTGGGGCCAACGTCCTGACTTTC	CAIENRGSSSGANVLTF
TRBV15	NA	TRBJ1-4	NA	TGTGCCACCAGCAGAGCCGCAACTAATGAAAAACTGTTTTTT	CATSRAATNEKLFF
TRBV5-1	NA	TRBJ1-3	TRBD1	TGCGCCAGCAGCTTGGGAGGGGGACAGGGACGAACTGGAAACACCATATATTTT	CASSLGGGQGRTGNTIYF
TRBV29-1	NA	TRBJ1-2	NA	TGCAGCGTTGCGGGGGTTGTAGGGGGAGGTGGCTACACCTTC	CSVAGVVGGGGYTF
TRBV28	NA	TRBJ2-5	TRBD2	TGTGCCAGCAGTCCGCTCTCGGGGGGAGGAGGGACTAAGGAGACCCAGTACTTC	CASSPLSGGGGTKETQYF
TRBV27	NA	TRBJ1-5	TRBD1	TGTGCCAGCAACCCCGCGGGACAGGGTCGGGATCAGCCCCAGCATTTT	CASNPAGQGRDQPQHF
TRBV9	NA	TRBJ2-3	NA	TGTGCCAGCAGCGTAGCCAGGGGCACAGATACGCAGTATTTT	CASSVARGTDTQYF
TRBV7-2	once	TRBJ1-1	NA	TGTGCCAGCAGCTTAGGGTTCGGGGCGGCCACTGAAGCTTTCTTT	CASSLGFGAATEAFF